Below, 18 T cell receptor beta chains from the same sample are listed, as sequenced in a study of T cells in Graves' hyperthyroidism and ophthalmopathy. Amplified regions were TCR beta CDR3 sequences from RNA transcripts. HTBI primers were the set used in a first-round RT-PCR of the TCR CDR3. One entry per CDR3 protein, called by TCRdb with MiXCR from the multiplex PCR reads. The sample records about 380,000 distinct CDR3 sequences, around 20% being singletons. Material for sequencing was blood. The receptors stem from a man between 18 and 35 years old with Graves' ophthalmopathy.

The chain carries TRBV18 and TRBJ2-6; D uncertain. Germline V lookup: CDR1 KGHSH, CDR2 LQKENI. The CDR3 loop spans 15 amino acids. V lost 3 bases, J lost 3 bases, and 9 bases lay in between. The CDR3 loop reads CASSPSWVGANVLTF. CDR3 coding DNA: TGTGCCAGCTCACCGAGTTGGGTTGGGGCCAACGTCCTGACTTTC.

This chain joins TRBV6-1 and TRBJ1-2; TRBD1 agrees at 7 bases. The V gene's germline CDR1 is MNHNS and CDR2 SASEGT. J was trimmed by 8 bases and V by 5 bases; bases with no gene match: 8. The CDR3 extends over 13 amino acids. The CDR3 nucleotides are TGTGCCAGCAGTCAGAGGACAGGTGGCGGCTACACCTTC. It specifies CASSQRTGGGYTF.

This clonotype was found a few times. The chain is built from TRBV27 and TRBJ1-6, with a tentative D call TRBD1 (5 bases). Germline assignment: CDR1 MNHEY and CDR2 SMNVEV (reference sequence). V was pared by 7 bases and J by 7 bases, with 17 bases between. This CDR3 contains 15 residues. The CDR3 DNA sequence: TGTGCCAGCACTGACCGGGGCGCCCGGAATTCACCCCTCCACTTT. It yields the protein CASTDRGARNSPLHF.

Many counts were recorded for this clonotype. The chain links TRBV9 to TRBJ1-2; D unresolved. Germline loops: CDR1 SGDLS, CDR2 YYNGEE. The CDR3 is 13 residues long. Trimming stripped 0 bases from V and 5 bases from J, with 8 bases between. CDR3: CASSVDGKYGYTF. The CDR3 bases are TGTGCCAGCAGCGTAGATGGAAAATATGGCTACACCTTC.

A remark on this clonotype: A much larger clone differs by one base, so this may be a read error. This chain connects TRBV3-1 to TRBJ2-2; D ambiguous. The CDR3 sequence is 11 residues long. Trimming cost V 3 bases and J 6 bases, with 2 bases left between them. Germline V lookup: CDR1 LGHDT, CDR2 YNNKEL (reference sequence). The DNA of the CDR3 is TGTGCCAGCAGCCAGCCCGGGGAGCTGTTTTTT. Encoded protein: CASSQPGELFF. Variable domain in full (rest from reference TRBV3-1 and TRBJ2-2): DTAVSQTPKYLVTQMGNDKSIKCEQNLGHDTMYWYKQDSKKFLKIMFSYNNKELIINETVPNRFSPKSPDKAHLNLHINSLELGDSAVYFCASSQPGELFFGEGSRLTVL.

The rearrangement joins TRBV10-3 to TRBJ1-1, with 8 bases fitting TRBD1. Per germline, CDR1 ENHRY and CDR2 SYGVKD. After removal of 3 bases from V and 1 base from J, the junction contained 4 bases not matched to a gene. This CDR3 contains 15 residues. CDR3 amino acids: CAISERTGSNTEAFF. CDR3 nucleotide sequence: TGTGCCATCAGTGAAAGGACAGGGTCGAACACTGAAGCTTTCTTT.

This clonotype was seen a handful of times. This sequence joins TRBV7-9 and TRBJ2-7; no reliable D call. The germline V gene has CDR1 SEHNR and CDR2 FQNEAQ (reference sequence). The length of the CDR3 is 14 residues. Trimming stripped 5 bases from V and 4 bases from J, with 15 bases between. DNA of the CDR3: TGTGCCAGCAGCCCGAGCCGTCTTCATTACGAGCAGTACTTC. Translated: CASSPSRLHYEQYF.

This clonotype has just a few counts. This chain links TRBV24-1 with TRBJ1-2; 11 bases are shared with TRBD1. Germline lookup yields CDR1 KGHDR and CDR2 SFDVKD. The CDR3 loop spans 15 amino acids. V lost 7 bases, J lost 8 bases, and 11 bases stayed unmatched. CDR3 sequence: CATSFTGTGGEGYTF. The CDR3 DNA reads as TGTGCCACCAGCTTCACCGGGACAGGGGGTGAAGGCTACACCTTC.

This clonotype was seen more than once but under ten times. This chain links TRBV6-1 with TRBJ2-1; the D is unclear. This CDR3 has 14 residues. Germline-derived CDR1 and CDR2 are MNHNS and SASEGT. V was cut by 1 base and J by 4 bases, with 8 bases left in between. The CDR3 DNA sequence: TGTGCCAGCAGTGAAGGGGTGCTGTACAATGAGCAGTTCTTC. This translates into CASSEGVLYNEQFF.

This clonotype was seen only a few times. The DNA of the CDR3 is TGCGCCAGCAGCACTCGGACAGGGAATATAGACGGGGAGCTGTTTTTT. Its translation: CASSTRTGNIDGELFF. The V gene is TRBV5-1, the J gene TRBJ2-2, with 8 bases fitting TRBD1. The V gene's germline CDR1 is SGHRS and CDR2 YFSETQ. The CDR3 loop spans 16 amino acids. The junction had 12 bases not matched to a gene; V was cut back by 4 bases and J by 7 bases. The whole variable domain, remainder taken from reference TRBV5-1 and TRBJ2-2, is KAGVTQTPRYLIKTRGQQVTLSCSPISGHRSVSWYQQTPGQGLQFLFEYFSETQRNKGNFPGRFSGRQFSNSRSEMNVSTLELGDSALYLCASSTRTGNIDGELFFGEGSRLTVL.

About this clonotype: At one boundary the junction diverges from the germline segment, which might be a read error. The gene calls are TRBV5-1 and TRBJ2-5; TRBD1 matches at 7 bases. Germline V gene data show CDR1 as SGHRS and CDR2 as YFSETQ. This CDR3 is 15 amino acids long. The CDR3 loop is CASSQVRGGGETQYF. For the CDR3, the DNA is TGTGCCAGCAGCCAAGTTCGAGGGGGCGGAGAGACCCAGTACTTC.

In regard to this clonotype: An end of the junction does not agree with germline; a read error may underlie this. CDR3 region: CSLAAGMNTGELLF. As DNA, the CDR3 is TGCAGTTTAGCGGCGGGGATGAACACCGGGGAGCTGCTTTTT. The rearrangement links TRBV20-1 to TRBJ2-2, with D maybe TRBD2 (6 bases). This CDR3 region has 14 residues. CDR1 is DFQATT and CDR2 is SNEGSKA in the germline V gene (reference sequence).

CDR3 sequence (DNA): TGTGCCAGTAGTATAGTGGGGCATAGCTCCTACGAGCAGTACTTC. Its translation is CASSIVGHSSYEQYF. This chain connects TRBV19 to TRBJ2-7, with TRBD1 as a possible D gene (5 bases). The V gene lost 1 base and the J gene lost 0 bases, with 10 bases spanning the gap. The CDR3 is 15 residues long. The germline V gene has CDR1 LNHDA and CDR2 SQIVND (reference sequence).

The chain carries TRBV6-2 or TRBV6-3 and TRBJ1-2; D remains ambiguous. This CDR3 region has 11 residues. Germline CDR1 reads MNHEY; CDR2 reads SVGEGT. Trimming took off 2 bases at V and 7 bases at J, with 5 bases between the two ends. The CDR3 reads CASSYQSGYTF. In DNA, the CDR3 is TGTGCCAGCAGTTACCAGTCTGGCTACACCTTC.

The V call is TRBV10-3, the J call TRBJ2-2; D remains unclear. This CDR3 is built from 13 residues. The V gene's germline CDR1 is ENHRY and CDR2 SYGVKD. Deletions cut 9 bases from V and 4 bases from J, with 12 bases between. CDR3 bases: TGTGCCATTACTGGGCAGACCACCGGGGAGCTGTTTTTT. Protein sequence: CAITGQTTGELFF.

The sample holds many counts of this clonotype. The CDR3 nucleotides read TGCGCCAGCAGCCAAAGCGATGATTCCTACGAGCAGTACTTC. Translated, it gives CASSQSDDSYEQYF. The J gene is TRBJ2-7, the V gene TRBV4-1; no clear D gene. CDR3 length equals 14 residues. V was trimmed by 2 bases and J by 1 base, leaving 9 bases between them. The V gene's germline CDR1 is MGHRA and CDR2 YSYEKL.

This clonotype has just one count. This chain uses TRBV25-1 with TRBJ1-2; D possibly corresponds to TRBD1 (5 bases). The germline V and J ends were trimmed by 2 bases and 0 bases, with 10 bases remaining between them. There are 15 residues in the CDR3. In germline, CDR1 is MGHDK, CDR2 SYGVNS. CDR3 DNA: TGTGCCAGCAGTGAAGCAGGGAGGGCTAACTATGGCTACACCTTC. It translates to CASSEAGRANYGYTF.

A single count supports this clonotype. Given a much more abundant clone one base away, this may be a read error. The J gene is TRBJ2-5, the V gene TRBV15; the D is unclear. The DNA end is more similar to TRBJ2-1, so the J call may be wrong. Germline V gives CDR1 LNHNV, CDR2 YYDKDF (reference sequence). The CDR3 is made up of 13 amino acids. CDR3 in amino acids: CATSRRVSETQFF. The CDR3 DNA is TGTGCCACCAGTCGGCGAGTGTCAGAGACCCAGTTCTTC.